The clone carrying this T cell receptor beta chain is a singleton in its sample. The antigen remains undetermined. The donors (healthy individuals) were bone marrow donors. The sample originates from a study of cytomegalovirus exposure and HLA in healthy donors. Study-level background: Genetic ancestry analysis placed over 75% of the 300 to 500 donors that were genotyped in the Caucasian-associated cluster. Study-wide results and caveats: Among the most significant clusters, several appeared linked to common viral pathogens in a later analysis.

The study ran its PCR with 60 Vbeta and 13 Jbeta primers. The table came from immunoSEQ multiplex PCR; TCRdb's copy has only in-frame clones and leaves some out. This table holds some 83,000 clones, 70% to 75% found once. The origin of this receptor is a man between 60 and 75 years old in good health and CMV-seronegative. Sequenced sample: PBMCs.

The CDR3 protein is CASSRTGGAYGYTF. DNA of the CDR3: TGTGCCAGCAGTAGAACAGGGGGCGCCTATGGCTACACCTTC. This chain uses TRBV6-6 with TRBJ1-2, with 9 nucleotides matching TRBD1. The germline V gene has CDR1 MNHNY and CDR2 SVGAGI (reference sequence). V lost 5 bases, J lost 4 bases, and 5 bases stayed unmatched. The CDR3 contains 14 residues.